The present T cell receptor (beta chain) was sequenced within a study of blood T cell repertoires in COVID-19. Study information: The samples span acute and convalescent COVID-19 from the United States, Italy and Spain. In each case, the material was cDNA or gDNA derived from T cells, B-cell-depleted T cells, or PBMCs.

This table comes from immunoSEQ multiplex PCR, and its TCRdb copy is limited to in-frame clones, with some not included. The data contain 120,000 to 150,000 clones, about four fifths of them singletons. Germline loops: CDR1 ENHRY, CDR2 SYGVKD. The CDR3 covers 13 residues. V lost 4 bases to trimming and J lost 6 bases, with 11 bases between them. Those enrolled in Seattle joined during active infection and were followed longitudinally afterward. This clonotype was obtained from a man aged 30 to 45 with COVID-19, enrolled during active disease. The gene calls are TRBV10-3 and TRBJ2-3; D is perhaps TRBD2 (5 bases). The sequencing sample was made of peripheral blood. For the CDR3, the DNA is TGTGCCATCAGTGCTTCCGTAGCGGATACGCAGTATTTT. Translation: CAISASVADTQYF.